This is a list of T cell receptor beta chains from one sample in a study of blood T cell repertoires in COVID-19. Clones were read by immunoSEQ multiplex PCR, and TCRdb kept only the in-frame ones, dropping some. The sample includes some 390,000 clones, around nine tenths seen only once; the top ten take about 3%. Sequencing was done on a sample of peripheral blood. The receptors stem from a human donor in a cohort sampled during active COVID-19. The CDR3 runs from the conserved cysteine through the conserved F or W. The order of the fields is D gene, V gene, clone size, J gene, CDR3 protein, CDR3 DNA. D genes are given only for firm matches. A clone size is listed for some rows: how often the clone was seen (once, few, many), or a class if it is expanded.

d_call: TRBD1
v_call: TRBV2
clone_size: -
j_call: TRBJ2-7
cdr3_aa: CASSAPGTGIYEQYF
cdr3_nt: TGTGCCAGCAGTGCTCCAGGGACAGGGATCTACGAGCAGTACTTC

d_call: TRBD2
v_call: TRBV4-1
clone_size: -
j_call: TRBJ2-1
cdr3_aa: CASSQGLAGGGNEQFF
cdr3_nt: TGCGCCAGCAGCCAGGGACTAGCGGGAGGGGGCAATGAGCAGTTCTTC

d_call: TRBD1
v_call: TRBV28
clone_size: -
j_call: TRBJ1-2
cdr3_aa: CASSKQGPPAGYTF
cdr3_nt: TGTGCCAGCAGTAAACAGGGGCCCCCGGCTGGCTACACCTTC

d_call: -
v_call: TRBV14
clone_size: -
j_call: TRBJ2-1
cdr3_aa: CASSLYNEQFF
cdr3_nt: TGTGCCAGCAGCCTATACAATGAGCAGTTCTTC

d_call: -
v_call: TRBV4-1
clone_size: -
j_call: TRBJ2-7
cdr3_aa: CASSSGLLYEQYF
cdr3_nt: TGCGCCAGCAGTTCGGGACTCCTCTACGAGCAGTACTTC

d_call: TRBD1
v_call: TRBV9
clone_size: -
j_call: TRBJ1-5
cdr3_aa: CASSVGAGGSQPQHF
cdr3_nt: TGTGCCAGCAGCGTTGGCGCAGGGGGGAGTCAGCCCCAGCATTTT

d_call: TRBD2
v_call: TRBV5-1
clone_size: once
j_call: TRBJ2-7
cdr3_aa: CASSLRTSGDYEQYF
cdr3_nt: TGCGCCAGCAGCCTTAGGACTAGCGGAGACTACGAGCAGTACTTC

d_call: TRBD1
v_call: TRBV18
clone_size: -
j_call: TRBJ2-1
cdr3_aa: CASSPPTGGVYNEQFF
cdr3_nt: TGTGCCAGCTCACCCCCGACAGGGGGAGTTTACAATGAGCAGTTCTTC

d_call: -
v_call: TRBV29-1
clone_size: few
j_call: TRBJ2-7
cdr3_aa: CSVRAGNAYEQYF
cdr3_nt: TGCAGCGTCCGGGCAGGGAACGCCTACGAGCAGTACTTC

d_call: TRBD1
v_call: TRBV28
clone_size: -
j_call: TRBJ1-1
cdr3_aa: CASRFSGGNTEAFF
cdr3_nt: TGTGCCAGCAGGTTCTCAGGGGGGAACACTGAAGCTTTCTTT

d_call: TRBD1
v_call: TRBV28
clone_size: -
j_call: TRBJ1-4
cdr3_aa: CASSLPRTGASEKLFF
cdr3_nt: TGTGCCAGCAGTTTACCCAGGACAGGGGCATCGGAAAAACTGTTTTTT

d_call: TRBD1
v_call: TRBV5-1
clone_size: -
j_call: TRBJ1-6
cdr3_aa: CASSLTGDLNSPLHF
cdr3_nt: TGCGCCAGCAGCTTGACAGGGGATTTGAATTCACCCCTCCACTTT

d_call: TRBD1
v_call: TRBV5-4
clone_size: -
j_call: TRBJ2-1
cdr3_aa: CASSPPGDRGREQFF
cdr3_nt: TGTGCCAGCAGCCCGCCAGGGGACAGGGGGCGGGAGCAGTTCTTC

d_call: -
v_call: TRBV5-3
clone_size: once
j_call: TRBJ2-7
cdr3_aa: CARSWPVEAEDSYEQYF
cdr3_nt: TGTGCCAGAAGCTGGCCTGTAGAAGCGGAGGACTCCTACGAGCAGTACTTC

d_call: TRBD2
v_call: TRBV15
clone_size: -
j_call: TRBJ2-3
cdr3_aa: CATSRVSTSGRSTDTQYF
cdr3_nt: TGTGCCACCAGCAGAGTATCGACTAGCGGGAGAAGCACAGATACGCAGTATTTT

d_call: -
v_call: TRBV4-2
clone_size: -
j_call: TRBJ2-1
cdr3_aa: CASSQDSGGTYNEQFF
cdr3_nt: TGTGCCAGCAGCCAAGATAGTGGGGGCACCTACAATGAGCAGTTCTTC

d_call: -
v_call: TRBV27
clone_size: -
j_call: TRBJ1-1
cdr3_aa: CASSFRVNTEAFF
cdr3_nt: TGTGCCAGCAGTTTTCGGGTGAACACTGAAGCTTTCTTT

d_call: TRBD1
v_call: TRBV2
clone_size: -
j_call: TRBJ1-5
cdr3_aa: CASGGQGKSQPQHF
cdr3_nt: TGTGCCAGCGGAGGACAGGGGAAGAGTCAGCCCCAGCATTTT

d_call: -
v_call: TRBV19
clone_size: -
j_call: TRBJ1-5
cdr3_aa: CASSIRANQPQHF
cdr3_nt: TGTGCCAGTAGTATTAGAGCCAATCAGCCCCAGCATTTT

d_call: -
v_call: TRBV19
clone_size: -
j_call: TRBJ1-6
cdr3_aa: CASGPSWGGSPLHF
cdr3_nt: TGTGCCAGTGGACCGTCGTGGGGAGGATCACCCCTCCACTTT

d_call: -
v_call: TRBV11-3
clone_size: -
j_call: TRBJ1-3
cdr3_aa: CASSHDKGNTIYF
cdr3_nt: TGTGCCAGCAGCCACGACAAAGGAAACACCATATATTTT

d_call: -
v_call: TRBV6-1
clone_size: -
j_call: TRBJ2-3
cdr3_aa: CASSEFVLATDTQYF
cdr3_nt: TGTGCCAGCAGTGAATTCGTTCTAGCTACAGATACGCAGTATTTT

d_call: -
v_call: TRBV11-3
clone_size: once
j_call: TRBJ2-7
cdr3_aa: CASSLDWGDDYEQYF
cdr3_nt: TGTGCCAGCAGCTTAGATTGGGGGGACGACTACGAGCAGTACTTC

d_call: TRBD2
v_call: TRBV2
clone_size: -
j_call: TRBJ2-5
cdr3_aa: CASSPPGLAGGGATQYF
cdr3_nt: TGTGCCAGCAGTCCCCCGGGACTAGCGGGAGGGGGGGCGACCCAGTACTTC

d_call: -
v_call: TRBV4-1
clone_size: -
j_call: TRBJ1-4
cdr3_aa: CASSQVPGVEKLFF
cdr3_nt: TGCGCCAGCAGCCAAGTTCCCGGAGTTGAAAAACTGTTTTTT

d_call: TRBD1
v_call: TRBV11-2
clone_size: -
j_call: TRBJ1-1
cdr3_aa: CASSLGDRVNTEAFF
cdr3_nt: TGTGCCAGCAGCTTGGGGGACAGGGTGAACACTGAAGCTTTCTTT

d_call: TRBD2
v_call: TRBV12-3/TRBV12-4
clone_size: -
j_call: TRBJ2-5
cdr3_aa: CASSGGDYRDF
cdr3_nt: TGTGCCAGCAGCGGTGGGGACTACCGCGACTTC

d_call: TRBD1
v_call: TRBV24-1
clone_size: -
j_call: TRBJ2-5
cdr3_aa: CATSDRVQETQYF
cdr3_nt: TGTGCCACCTCCGACAGGGTCCAAGAGACCCAGTACTTC

d_call: TRBD1
v_call: TRBV15
clone_size: -
j_call: TRBJ1-5
cdr3_aa: CATSPTGEVQPQHF
cdr3_nt: TGTGCCACCAGTCCAACAGGGGAGGTCCAGCCCCAGCATTTT

d_call: -
v_call: TRBV27
clone_size: -
j_call: TRBJ2-3
cdr3_aa: CASTLTRSSTDTQYF
cdr3_nt: TGTGCCAGCACCCTAACCAGGTCTTCCACAGATACGCAGTATTTT

d_call: -
v_call: TRBV19
clone_size: -
j_call: TRBJ2-3
cdr3_aa: CASSIRSGTSTDTQYF
cdr3_nt: TGTGCCAGTAGTATTCGATCCGGGACTAGCACAGATACGCAGTATTTT

d_call: TRBD2
v_call: TRBV30
clone_size: -
j_call: TRBJ2-5
cdr3_aa: CAWGLAGGTQYF
cdr3_nt: TGTGCCTGGGGACTAGCGGGGGGCACCCAGTACTTC

d_call: TRBD1
v_call: TRBV7-8
clone_size: -
j_call: TRBJ1-6
cdr3_aa: CASSRGTDNSPLHF
cdr3_nt: TGTGCCAGCAGCCGCGGGACAGATAATTCACCCCTCCACTTT

d_call: -
v_call: TRBV6-6
clone_size: -
j_call: TRBJ1-1
cdr3_aa: CASSFETPGGTEAFF
cdr3_nt: TGTGCCAGCAGTTTTGAGACCCCAGGCGGGACTGAAGCTTTCTTT

d_call: -
v_call: TRBV19
clone_size: -
j_call: TRBJ1-1
cdr3_aa: CASSSLRNTEAFF
cdr3_nt: TGTGCCAGTAGTTCCCTCCGTAACACTGAAGCTTTCTTT

d_call: TRBD1
v_call: TRBV9
clone_size: once
j_call: TRBJ1-2
cdr3_aa: CASSAIRDSFYGYTF
cdr3_nt: TGTGCCAGCAGCGCGATCCGGGACAGTTTCTATGGCTACACCTTC

d_call: -
v_call: TRBV12-3/TRBV12-4
clone_size: few
j_call: TRBJ1-2
cdr3_aa: CASSPRTVQGYTF
cdr3_nt: TGTGCCAGCAGTCCCCGGACAGTACAAGGCTACACCTTC

d_call: TRBD2
v_call: TRBV11-2
clone_size: -
j_call: TRBJ2-7
cdr3_aa: CASSPTSGILYEQYF
cdr3_nt: TGTGCCAGCAGCCCAACTAGCGGGATCCTCTACGAGCAGTACTTC

d_call: -
v_call: TRBV6-6
clone_size: -
j_call: TRBJ1-5
cdr3_aa: CASSSQGAQPQHF
cdr3_nt: TGTGCCAGCAGTAGCCAGGGCGCTCAGCCCCAGCATTTT